This T cell receptor beta chain was identified in a study of cytomegalovirus exposure and HLA in healthy donors. Study-level findings and limits: Certain sequence variants were highly shared and formed a cluster, and this cluster was likely a sequencing artifact. The study put about 180 TCR beta chains on its list as cytomegalovirus-associated.

Looked up from germline, CDR1 is MDHEN and CDR2 is SYDVKM. CDR3 length: 14 amino acids. J gave up 4 bases and V 6 bases, and 6 bases lay outside the gene matches. In regard to this clone: Its antigen is currently unknown.

Amplification used 60 Vbeta primers and 13 Jbeta primers. Authors' data handling: It was a later analysis that counted tens of millions of unique TCR beta chains, of which about 10 million were shared. The assay was immunoSEQ multiplex PCR, and TCRdb's table has in-frame clones only and misses some. V and J calls and clone size follow that table, whereas D and trimming were derived from the DNA. The table has approximately 110,000 clones, around 77% seen once. The origin of this receptor is a woman between 35 and 50 years old in good health and CMV-seropositive. The sample was PBMCs. V and J are TRBV28 and TRBJ2-1; TRBD2 matches at 7 bases. The CDR3 protein is CASSPSGGYNEQFF. Here the CDR3 DNA reads TGTGCCAGCAGCCCTTCGGGGGGTTACAATGAGCAGTTCTTC.